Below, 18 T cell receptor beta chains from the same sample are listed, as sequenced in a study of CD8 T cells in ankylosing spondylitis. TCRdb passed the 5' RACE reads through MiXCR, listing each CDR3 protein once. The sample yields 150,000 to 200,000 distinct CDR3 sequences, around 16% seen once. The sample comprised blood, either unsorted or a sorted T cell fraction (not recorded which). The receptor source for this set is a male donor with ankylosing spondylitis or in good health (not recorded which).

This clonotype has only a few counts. The CDR3 DNA is TGTGCCAGCAGTTCCTTGATACAGGGGACTGAGCAGTTCTTC. Translating gives CASSSLIQGTEQFF. V gene TRBV27 combines with J gene TRBJ2-1, with 7 nucleotides matching TRBD1. With 4 bases clipped from V and 9 bases from J, the junction kept 9 bases outside the gene matches. The germline V gene has CDR1 MNHEY and CDR2 SMNVEV (reference sequence). The length of the CDR3 is 14 residues.

The CDR3 loop reads CASSYRAPRDTEAFF. The CDR3 region has the DNA TGTGCCAGCAGTTACAGGGCCCCCCGAGACACTGAAGCTTTCTTT. The chain carries TRBV6-5 and TRBJ1-1, with D unclear. Germline-derived CDR1 and CDR2 are MNHEY and SVGAGI. The CDR3 consists of 15 residues. V lost 2 bases, J lost 3 bases, and 13 bases lay in between.

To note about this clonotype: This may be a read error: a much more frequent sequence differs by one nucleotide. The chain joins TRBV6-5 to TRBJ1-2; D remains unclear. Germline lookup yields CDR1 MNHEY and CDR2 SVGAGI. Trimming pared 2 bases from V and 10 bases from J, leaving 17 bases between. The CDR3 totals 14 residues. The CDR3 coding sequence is TGTGCCAGCAGTTACGGCGTAAACTCTGATGCCTACACCTTC. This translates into CASSYGVNSDAYTF.

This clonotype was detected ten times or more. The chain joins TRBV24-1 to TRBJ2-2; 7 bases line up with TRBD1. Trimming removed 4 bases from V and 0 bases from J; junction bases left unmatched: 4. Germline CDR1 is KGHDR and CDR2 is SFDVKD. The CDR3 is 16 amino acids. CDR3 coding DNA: TGTGCCACCAGTGACTCCGGGACAGCGAACACCGGGGAGCTGTTTTTT. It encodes CATSDSGTANTGELFF.

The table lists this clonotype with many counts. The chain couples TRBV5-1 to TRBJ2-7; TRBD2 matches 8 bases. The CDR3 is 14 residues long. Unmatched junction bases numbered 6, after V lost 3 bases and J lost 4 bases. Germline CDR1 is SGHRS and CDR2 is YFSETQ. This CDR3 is CASSSAGGVYEQYF. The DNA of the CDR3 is TGCGCCAGCAGCTCCGCGGGGGGTGTTTACGAGCAGTACTTC.

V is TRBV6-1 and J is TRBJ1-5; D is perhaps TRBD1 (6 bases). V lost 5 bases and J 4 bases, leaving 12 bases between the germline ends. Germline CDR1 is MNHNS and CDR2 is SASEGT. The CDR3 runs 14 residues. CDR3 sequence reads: CASSPGQRNQPQHF. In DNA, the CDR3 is TGTGCCAGCAGTCCGGGACAAAGGAATCAGCCCCAGCATTTT.

The CDR3 sequence: CSASRRETQYF. The CDR3 coding sequence is TGCAGTGCCTCTAGGCGAGAGACCCAGTACTTC. The chain employs TRBV20-1 and TRBJ2-5; D not certain. Germline V gives CDR1 DFQATT, CDR2 SNEGSKA (reference sequence). The CDR3 runs to 11 residues. The germline V and J ends were trimmed by 6 bases and 4 bases, with 9 bases remaining between them.

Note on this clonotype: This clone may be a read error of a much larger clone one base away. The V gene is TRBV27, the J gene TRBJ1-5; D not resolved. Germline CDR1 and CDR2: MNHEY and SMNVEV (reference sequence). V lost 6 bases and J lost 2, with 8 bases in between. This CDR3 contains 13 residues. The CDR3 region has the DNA TGTGCCAGCAGAGGGTACGGCAATCAGCCCCAGCATTTT. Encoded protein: CASRGYGNQPQHF.

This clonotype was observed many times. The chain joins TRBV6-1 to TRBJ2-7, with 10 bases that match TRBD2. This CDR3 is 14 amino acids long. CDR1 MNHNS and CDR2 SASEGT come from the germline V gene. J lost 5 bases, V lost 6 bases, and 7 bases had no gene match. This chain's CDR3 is CASRPGLAINEQYF. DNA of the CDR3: TGTGCCAGCAGGCCGGGACTAGCGATCAACGAGCAGTACTTC.

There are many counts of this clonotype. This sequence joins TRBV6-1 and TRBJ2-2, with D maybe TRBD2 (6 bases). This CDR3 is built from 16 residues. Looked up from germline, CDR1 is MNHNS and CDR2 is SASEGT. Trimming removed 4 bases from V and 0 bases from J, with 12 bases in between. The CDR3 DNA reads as TGTGCCAGCAGTGCCCTAGCGAGTGCGAACACCGGGGAGCTGTTTTTT. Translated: CASSALASANTGELFF.

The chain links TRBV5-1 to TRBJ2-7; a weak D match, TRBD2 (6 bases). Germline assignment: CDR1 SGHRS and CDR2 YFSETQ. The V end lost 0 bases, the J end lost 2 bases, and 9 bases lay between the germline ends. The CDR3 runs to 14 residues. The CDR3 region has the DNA TGCGCCAGCAGCTTGGGCGGGATTACCTACGAGCAGTACTTC. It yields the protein CASSLGGITYEQYF.

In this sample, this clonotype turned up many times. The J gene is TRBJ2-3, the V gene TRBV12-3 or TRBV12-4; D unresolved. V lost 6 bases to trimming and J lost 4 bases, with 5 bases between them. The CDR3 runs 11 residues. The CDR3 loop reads CASRAADTQYF. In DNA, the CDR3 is TGTGCCAGCAGAGCTGCAGATACGCAGTATTTT.

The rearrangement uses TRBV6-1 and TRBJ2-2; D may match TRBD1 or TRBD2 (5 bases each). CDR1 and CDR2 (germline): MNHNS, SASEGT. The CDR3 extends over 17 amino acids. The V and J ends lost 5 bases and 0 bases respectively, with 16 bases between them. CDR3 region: CASSKTPGTANTGELFF. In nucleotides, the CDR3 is TGTGCCAGCAGTAAGACCCCCGGGACGGCGAACACCGGGGAGCTGTTTTTT.

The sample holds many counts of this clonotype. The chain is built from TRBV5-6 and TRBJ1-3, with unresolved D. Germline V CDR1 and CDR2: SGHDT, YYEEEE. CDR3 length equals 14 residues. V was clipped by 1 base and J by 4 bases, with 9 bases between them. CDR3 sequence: CASSLSAWGNTIYF. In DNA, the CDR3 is TGTGCCAGCAGCTTGTCGGCCTGGGGAAACACCATATATTTT.

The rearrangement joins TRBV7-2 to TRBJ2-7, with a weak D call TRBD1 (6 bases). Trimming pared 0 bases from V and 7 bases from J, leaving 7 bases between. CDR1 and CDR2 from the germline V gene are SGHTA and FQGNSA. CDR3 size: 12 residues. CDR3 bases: TGTGCCAGCAGCTTAGCCGGGACAGAGCAGTACTTC. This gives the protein CASSLAGTEQYF.

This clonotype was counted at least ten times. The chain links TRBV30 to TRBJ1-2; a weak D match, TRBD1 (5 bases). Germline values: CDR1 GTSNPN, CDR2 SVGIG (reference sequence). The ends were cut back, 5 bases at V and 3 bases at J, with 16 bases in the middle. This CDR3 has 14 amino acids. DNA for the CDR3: TGTGCCTGGTCCACTGAGGGGACTCACTATGGCTACACCTTC. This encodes CAWSTEGTHYGYTF.

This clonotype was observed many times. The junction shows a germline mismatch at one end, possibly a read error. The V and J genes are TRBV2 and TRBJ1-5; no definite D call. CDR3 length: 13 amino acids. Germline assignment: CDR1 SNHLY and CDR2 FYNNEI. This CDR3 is CASSEGSAMAQHF. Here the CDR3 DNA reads TGTGCCAGCAGCGAAGGTAGCGCCATGGCCCAGCATTTT.

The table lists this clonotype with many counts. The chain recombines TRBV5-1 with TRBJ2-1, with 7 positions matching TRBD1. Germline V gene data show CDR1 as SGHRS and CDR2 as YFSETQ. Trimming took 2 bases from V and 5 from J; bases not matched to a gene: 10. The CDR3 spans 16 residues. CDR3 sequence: CASSLQPGQINNEQFF. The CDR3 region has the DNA TGCGCCAGCAGCTTACAACCGGGACAGATTAACAATGAGCAGTTCTTC.